Below, one T cell receptor (beta chain) is given with its context. As yet, its antigen is unknown. With a J-beta primer mix and a sample-barcoded 5' primer, a second PCR ran 7 to 11 cycles. MiXCR, run by TCRdb on the 5' RACE reads, gives a single entry per CDR3 protein. Among about 730,000 distinct CDR3 sequences listed, roughly 41% were seen once. The data stem from a study of blood T cells in healthy people across ages. Study at large: In model experiments, template switching was able to capture about one barcoded beta molecule for every two T cells that were present.

Every donor provided approximately 9.2 milliliters of peripheral blood. CDR3 size: 13 residues. Per the germline V gene, CDR1 is SGHRS and CDR2 is YFSETQ. V lost 2 bases, J lost 5 bases, and 10 bases lay in between. Study results and limitations: Correlation between TCR beta diversity and naive T cell percentage was strong.

The TCR sequence derives from a woman in her sixties in good health. The chain employs TRBV5-1 and TRBJ1-1; D is undetermined. The sample was blood. The DNA for the CDR3 is TGCGCCAGCAGCTTCACAGATTTGACTGAAGCTTTCTTT. As protein: CASSFTDLTEAFF.